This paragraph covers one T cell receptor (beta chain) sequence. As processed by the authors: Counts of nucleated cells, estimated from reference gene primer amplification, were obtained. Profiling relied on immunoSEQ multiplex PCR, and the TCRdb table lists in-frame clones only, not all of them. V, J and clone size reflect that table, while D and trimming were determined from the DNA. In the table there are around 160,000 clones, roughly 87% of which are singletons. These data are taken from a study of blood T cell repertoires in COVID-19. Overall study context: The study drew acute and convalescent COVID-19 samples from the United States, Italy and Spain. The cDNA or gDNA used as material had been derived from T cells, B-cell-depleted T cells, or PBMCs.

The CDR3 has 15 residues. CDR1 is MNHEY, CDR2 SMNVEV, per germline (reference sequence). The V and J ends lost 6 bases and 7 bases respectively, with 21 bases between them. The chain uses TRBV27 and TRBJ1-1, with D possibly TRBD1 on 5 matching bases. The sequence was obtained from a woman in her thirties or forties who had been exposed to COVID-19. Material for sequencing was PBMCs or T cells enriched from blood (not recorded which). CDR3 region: CASRRDPGTSLEAFF. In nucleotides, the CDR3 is TGTGCCAGCAGGCGGGACCCCGGAACTAGCCTTGAAGCTTTCTTT.